The 8 T cell receptor beta chains below come from one sample, sequenced in a study of cytomegalovirus exposure and HLA in healthy donors. Libraries were prepared by immunoSEQ multiplex PCR; TCRdb keeps only in-frame clonotypes and omits some of them. The sample records over 100,000 clones, over 85% being singletons. Sequenced: PBMCs. The receptors shown here come from a woman between 18 and 29 years old in good health and CMV-seronegative.

This chain connects TRBV6-5 to TRBJ1-2, with TRBD1 matching over 9 bases. V lost 6 bases, J lost 8 bases, and 7 bases stayed unmatched. Germline V gives CDR1 MNHEY, CDR2 SVGAGI. The CDR3 length is 13 residues. The DNA of the CDR3 is TGTGCCAGCAGGGCCGGGACAGGGAGGGGCTACACCTTC. This sequence encodes CASRAGTGRGYTF.

The chain recombines TRBV6-5 with TRBJ2-7, with a possible D match to TRBD1 (5 bases). Germline V gives CDR1 MNHEY, CDR2 SVGAGI. V was cut by 7 bases and J by 1 base, with 8 bases left in between. This CDR3 is built from 12 residues. The CDR3 spells CASTDSSYEQYF. CDR3 DNA sequence: TGTGCCAGCACCGACAGTTCCTACGAGCAGTACTTC.

This clone has a handful of counts. The genes are TRBV30 and TRBJ2-3, with D perhaps TRBD1 (6 bases). V was shortened by 0 bases and J by 5 bases, with 6 bases between the two germline ends. The CDR3 is 12 amino acids. From germline, CDR1 is GTSNPN and CDR2 SVGIG (reference sequence). CDR3 in DNA: TGTGCCTGGAGTGTACAGGGAGATACGCAGTATTTT. Its protein is CAWSVQGDTQYF. Combining the CDR3 with reference TRBV30 and TRBJ2-3 gives the whole variable domain SQTIHQWPATLVQPVGSPLSLECTVEGTSNPNLYWYRQAAGRGLQLLFYSVGIGQISSEVPQNLSASRPQDRQFILSSKKLLLSDSGFYLCAWSVQGDTQYFGPGTRLTVL.

CDR3 DNA: TGTGCCAGCAGCCCCCCGGGAGATGGCTACACCTTC. Translating gives CASSPPGDGYTF. The chain is built from TRBV11-2 and TRBJ1-2; unclear D gene. The CDR3 length is 12 residues. V was trimmed by 5 bases and J by 6 bases, leaving 10 bases between them. Germline V gene data show CDR1 as SGHAT and CDR2 as FQNNGV.

This rearrangement joins TRBV4-1 to TRBJ2-3, with TRBD2 matching 9 bases. The germline gives CDR1 MGHRA, CDR2 YSYEKL. CDR3 length equals 16 residues. The V gene end was trimmed by 4 bases and the J gene end by 6 bases; junction bases not matched to a gene: 11. CDR3 protein: CASSPDGAGGHDTQYF. CDR3 DNA: TGCGCCAGCAGCCCCGACGGCGCGGGGGGGCATGATACGCAGTATTTT.

The chain joins TRBV4-1 to TRBJ1-5; D gene uncertain. Trimming left V 0 bases short and J 9 bases short, with 9 bases between. The CDR3 is 13 amino acids. The germline V gene encodes CDR1 MGHRA and CDR2 YSYEKL. The CDR3 nucleotides are TGCGCCAGCAGCCAAGATCGACTCTGGCCCCAGCATTTT. This encodes CASSQDRLWPQHF.

V is TRBV5-4 and J is TRBJ1-5; D might be TRBD1 (6 bases). Trimming took off 0 bases at V and 7 bases at J, with 11 bases between the two ends. Germline V gives CDR1 SGHNT, CDR2 YYREEE (reference sequence). CDR3 length: 14 residues. CDR3 sequence: CASSLVAGDQPQHF. The CDR3 DNA reads TGTGCCAGCAGCTTGGTGGCAGGGGACCAGCCCCAGCATTTT.

V and J are TRBV11-2 and TRBJ2-1, with D possibly TRBD1 on 6 matching bases. Germline CDR1 SGHAT, CDR2 FQNNGV. V was cut by 4 bases and J by 1 base, with 11 bases left in between. This CDR3 comprises 15 residues. CDR3: CASSSAGASYNEQFF. CDR3 DNA sequence: TGTGCCAGCAGCTCGGCAGGGGCTTCCTACAATGAGCAGTTCTTC.